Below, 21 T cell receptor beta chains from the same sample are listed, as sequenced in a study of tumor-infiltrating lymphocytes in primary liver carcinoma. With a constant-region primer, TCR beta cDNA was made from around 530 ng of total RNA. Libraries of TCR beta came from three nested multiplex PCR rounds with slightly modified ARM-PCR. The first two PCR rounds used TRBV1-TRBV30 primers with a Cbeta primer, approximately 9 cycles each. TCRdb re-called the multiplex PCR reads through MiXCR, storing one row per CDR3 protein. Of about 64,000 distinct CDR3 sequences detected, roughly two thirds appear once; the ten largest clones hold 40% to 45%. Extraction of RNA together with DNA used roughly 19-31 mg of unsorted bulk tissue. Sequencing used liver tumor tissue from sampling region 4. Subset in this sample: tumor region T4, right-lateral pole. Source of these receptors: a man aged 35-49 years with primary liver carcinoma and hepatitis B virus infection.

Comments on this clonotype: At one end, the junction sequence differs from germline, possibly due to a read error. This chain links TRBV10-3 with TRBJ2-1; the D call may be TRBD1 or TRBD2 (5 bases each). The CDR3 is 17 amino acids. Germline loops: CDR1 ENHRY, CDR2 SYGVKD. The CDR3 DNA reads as TGTGCCATCAGTGAGGCACTCACGACGGGACCTCTGGATGAACAGTTCTTC. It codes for CAISEALTTGPLDEQFF.

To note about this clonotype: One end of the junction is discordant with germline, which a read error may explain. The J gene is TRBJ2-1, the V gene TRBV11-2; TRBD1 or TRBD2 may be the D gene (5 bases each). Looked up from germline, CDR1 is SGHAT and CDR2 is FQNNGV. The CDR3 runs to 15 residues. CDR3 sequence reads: CVSGLTQGPYNEQFF. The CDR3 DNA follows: TGTGTCAGCGGCTTAACTCAGGGCCCTTACAATGAGCAGTTCTTC. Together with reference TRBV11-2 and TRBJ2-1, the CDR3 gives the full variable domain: EAGVAQSPRYKIIEKRQSVAFWCNPISGHATLYWYQQILGQGPKLLIQFQNNGVVDDSQLPKDRFSAERLKGVDSTLKIQPAKLEDSAVYLCVSGLTQGPYNEQFFGPGTRLTVL.

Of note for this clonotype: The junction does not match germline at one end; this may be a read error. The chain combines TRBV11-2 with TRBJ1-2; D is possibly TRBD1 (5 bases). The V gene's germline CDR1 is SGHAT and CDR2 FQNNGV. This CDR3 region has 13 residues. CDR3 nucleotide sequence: TGTGTCAGCAGCGTAGAGGGGAACAATGGCTACACCTTC. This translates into CVSSVEGNNGYTF.

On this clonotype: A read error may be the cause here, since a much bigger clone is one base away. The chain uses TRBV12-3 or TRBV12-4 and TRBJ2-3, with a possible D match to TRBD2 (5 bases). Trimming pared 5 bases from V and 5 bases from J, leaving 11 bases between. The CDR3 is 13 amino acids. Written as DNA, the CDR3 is TGTGCCAGCAGTCCACTTCGGGGAGATACGCAGTATTTT. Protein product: CASSPLRGDTQYF.

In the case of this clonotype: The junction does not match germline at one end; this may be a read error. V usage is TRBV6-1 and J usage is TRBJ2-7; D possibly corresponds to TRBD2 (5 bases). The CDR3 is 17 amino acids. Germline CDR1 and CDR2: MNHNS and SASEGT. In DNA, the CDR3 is TGTGTCAGCAGTGATTGGGTAAGCCCCCACCACGAGGGCGAGCAGTGCTTC. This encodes CVSSDWVSPHHEGEQCF.

The CDR3 loop reads CSALARQETQYF. The CDR3 nucleotides read TGCAGTGCACTGGCCCGCCAAGAGACCCAGTACTTC. The genes are TRBV20-1 and TRBJ2-5; D unresolved. Germline V gene lookup returns CDR1 DFQATT and CDR2 SNEGSKA (reference sequence). The CDR3 has 12 residues. Between the trimmed V and J ends, which lost 6 bases and 1 base, there was a span of 9 bases.

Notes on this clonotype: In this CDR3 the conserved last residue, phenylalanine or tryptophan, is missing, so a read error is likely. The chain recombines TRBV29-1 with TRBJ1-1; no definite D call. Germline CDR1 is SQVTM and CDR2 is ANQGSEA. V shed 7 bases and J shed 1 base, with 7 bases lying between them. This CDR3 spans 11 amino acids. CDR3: CSAIENTEAFS. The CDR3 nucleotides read TGCAGCGCTATCGAGAACACTGAAGCTTTCTCT.

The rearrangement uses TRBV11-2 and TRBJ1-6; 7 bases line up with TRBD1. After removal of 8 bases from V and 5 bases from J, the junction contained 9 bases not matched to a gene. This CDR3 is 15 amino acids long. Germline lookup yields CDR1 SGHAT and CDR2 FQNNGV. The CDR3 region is CASQTEGANNSPLHF. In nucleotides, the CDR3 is TGTGCCAGCCAGACTGAGGGGGCGAATAATTCACCCCTCCACTTT.

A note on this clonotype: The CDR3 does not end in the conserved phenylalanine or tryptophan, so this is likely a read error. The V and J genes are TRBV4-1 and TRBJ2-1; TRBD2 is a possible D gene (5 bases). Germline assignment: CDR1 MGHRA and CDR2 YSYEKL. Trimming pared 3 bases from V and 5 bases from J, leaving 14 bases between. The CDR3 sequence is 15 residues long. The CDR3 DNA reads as TGCGCCAGCAGCCAGAGTAGCGAATGGAACAATGAGCAGTTCTCA. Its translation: CASSQSSEWNNEQFS.

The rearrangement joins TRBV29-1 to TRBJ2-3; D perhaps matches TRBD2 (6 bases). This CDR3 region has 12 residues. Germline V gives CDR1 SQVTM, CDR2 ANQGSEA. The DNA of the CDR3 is TGCAGTGTTAGGCAGGGAGGCGAAACGCAGTATTTT. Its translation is CSVRQGGETQYF.

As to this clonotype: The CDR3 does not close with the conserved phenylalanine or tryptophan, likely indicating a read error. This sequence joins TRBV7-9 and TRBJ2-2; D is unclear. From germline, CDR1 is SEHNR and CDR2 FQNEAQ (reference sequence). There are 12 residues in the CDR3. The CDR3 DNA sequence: TGTGCCAGCAGGTCGAATACCGGGGAGCTGTTTCTT. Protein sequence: CASRSNTGELFL.

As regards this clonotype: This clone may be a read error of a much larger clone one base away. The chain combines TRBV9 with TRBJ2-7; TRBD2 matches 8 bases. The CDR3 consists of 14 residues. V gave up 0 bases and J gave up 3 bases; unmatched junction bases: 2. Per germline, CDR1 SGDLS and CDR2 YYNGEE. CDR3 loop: CASSVERGGYEQYF. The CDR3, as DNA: TGTGCCAGCAGCGTAGAACGGGGGGGCTACGAGCAGTACTTC.

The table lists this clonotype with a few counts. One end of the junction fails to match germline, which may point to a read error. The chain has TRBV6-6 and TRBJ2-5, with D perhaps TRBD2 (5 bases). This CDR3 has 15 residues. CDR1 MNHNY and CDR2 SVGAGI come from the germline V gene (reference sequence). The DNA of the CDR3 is TGTGCCGGCAGTTACTTGGGTGGAGGACAAGAGACCCAGTACTTC. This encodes CAGSYLGGGQETQYF.

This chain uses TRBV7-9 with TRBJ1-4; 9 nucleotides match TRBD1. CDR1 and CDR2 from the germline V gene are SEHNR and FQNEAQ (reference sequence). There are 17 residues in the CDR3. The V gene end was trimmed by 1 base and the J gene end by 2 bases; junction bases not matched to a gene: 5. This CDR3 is CASSLDRGRGTNEKLFF. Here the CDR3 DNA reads TGTGCCAGCAGCTTAGACAGGGGGCGTGGGACTAATGAAAAACTGTTTTTT.

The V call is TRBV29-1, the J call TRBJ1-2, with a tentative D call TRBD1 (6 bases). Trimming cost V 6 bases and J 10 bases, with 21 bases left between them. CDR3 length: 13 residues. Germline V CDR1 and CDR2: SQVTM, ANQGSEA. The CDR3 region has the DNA TGCAGCGTACAGGGAAACCATGACGGGGACTACACCTTC. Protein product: CSVQGNHDGDYTF. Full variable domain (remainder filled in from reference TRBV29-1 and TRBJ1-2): SAVISQKPSRDICQRGTSLTIQCQVDSQVTMMFWYRQQPGQSLTLIATANQGSEATYESGFVIDKFPISRPNLTFSTLTVSNMSPEDSSIYLCSVQGNHDGDYTFGSGTRLTVV.

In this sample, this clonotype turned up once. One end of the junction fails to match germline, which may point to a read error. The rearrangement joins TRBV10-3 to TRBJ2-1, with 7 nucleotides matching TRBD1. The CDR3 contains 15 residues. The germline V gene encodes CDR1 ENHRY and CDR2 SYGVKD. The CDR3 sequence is CTISETTGVGNEQFF. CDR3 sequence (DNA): TGTACCATCAGTGAGACAACAGGGGTGGGGAATGAGCAGTTCTTC.

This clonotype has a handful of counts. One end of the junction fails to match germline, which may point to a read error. CDR3: CASSRTPGGINEKLFF. In DNA form, the CDR3 reads TGTGCCAGCAGCAGGACTCCAGGAGGAATAAATGAAAAACTGTTCTTT. This chain connects TRBV11-2 to TRBJ1-4; D unclear. Per the germline V gene, CDR1 is SGHAT and CDR2 is FQNNGV. The CDR3 runs to 16 residues.

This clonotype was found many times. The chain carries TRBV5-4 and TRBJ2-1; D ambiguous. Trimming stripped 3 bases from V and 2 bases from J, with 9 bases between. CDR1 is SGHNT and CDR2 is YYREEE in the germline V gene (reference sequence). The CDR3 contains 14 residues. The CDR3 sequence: CASSSSGTYNEQFF. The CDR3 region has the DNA TGTGCCAGCAGCTCCTCTGGGACCTACAATGAGCAGTTCTTC.

The CDR3 is CSVALSTDTQYF. The CDR3 DNA is TGCAGCGTTGCCCTCTCCACAGATACGCAGTATTTT. The rearrangement links TRBV29-1 to TRBJ2-3; D remains ambiguous. Germline loops: CDR1 SQVTM, CDR2 ANQGSEA. The V and J ends lost 4 bases and 2 bases respectively, with 7 bases between them. There are 12 residues in the CDR3.

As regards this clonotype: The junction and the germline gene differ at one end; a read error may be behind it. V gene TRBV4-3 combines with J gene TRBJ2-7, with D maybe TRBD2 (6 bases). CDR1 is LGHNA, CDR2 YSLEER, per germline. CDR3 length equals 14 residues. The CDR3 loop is CASNFADGGYEQYF. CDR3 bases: TGCGCAAGCAACTTCGCCGACGGGGGCTACGAGCAGTACTTC.

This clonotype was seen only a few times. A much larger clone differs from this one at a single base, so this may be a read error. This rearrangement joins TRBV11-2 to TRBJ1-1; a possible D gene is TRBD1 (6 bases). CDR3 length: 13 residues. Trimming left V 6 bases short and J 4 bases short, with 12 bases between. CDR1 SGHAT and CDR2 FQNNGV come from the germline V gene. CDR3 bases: TGTGCCAGCAGGTCTATAGGGGGCACTGAAGCTTTCTTT. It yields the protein CASRSIGGTEAFF. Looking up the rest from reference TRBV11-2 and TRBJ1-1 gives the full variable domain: EAGVAQSPRYKIIEKRQSVAFWCNPISGHATLYWYQQILGQGPKLLIQFQNNGVVDDSQLPKDRFSAERLKGVDSTLKIQPAKLEDSAVYLCASRSIGGTEAFFGQGTRLTVV.